This T cell receptor (beta chain) was captured by sequencing in a study of T cell repertoires in cytomegalovirus infection. The overall study: The public TCR beta signatures pointed to both CMV infection and matching HLA type.

This CDR3 has 15 residues. Looked up from germline, CDR1 is SGHTA and CDR2 is FQGNSA. Trimming removed 5 bases from V and 7 bases from J; junction bases left unmatched: 9. Ten or more counts support this clonotype. Its antigen is currently unknown. Notes on the study in general: Cumulative public TCR beta family frequency identified carriers of CMV plus the relevant HLA. The response measured ex vivo was dominated by TCR beta clonotypes (HLA-C-restricted and CMV-specific).

TCRdb itself ran the reads through MiXCR, one entry per CDR3 protein. The table shows roughly 760,000 distinct CDR3 sequences, with roughly a third occurring only once. The V call is TRBV7-2, the J call TRBJ2-1; 9 bases match TRBD2. This TCR was sampled from a human donor in good health (CMV status not recorded). Some clones in this sample may be carry-over from other donors' samples. The sequenced sample consisted of PBMCs. The CDR3 coding sequence is TGTGCCAGCAGCGTAATTAGCGGGGGCCGAAATGAGCAGTTCTTC. Its protein is CASSVISGGRNEQFF.